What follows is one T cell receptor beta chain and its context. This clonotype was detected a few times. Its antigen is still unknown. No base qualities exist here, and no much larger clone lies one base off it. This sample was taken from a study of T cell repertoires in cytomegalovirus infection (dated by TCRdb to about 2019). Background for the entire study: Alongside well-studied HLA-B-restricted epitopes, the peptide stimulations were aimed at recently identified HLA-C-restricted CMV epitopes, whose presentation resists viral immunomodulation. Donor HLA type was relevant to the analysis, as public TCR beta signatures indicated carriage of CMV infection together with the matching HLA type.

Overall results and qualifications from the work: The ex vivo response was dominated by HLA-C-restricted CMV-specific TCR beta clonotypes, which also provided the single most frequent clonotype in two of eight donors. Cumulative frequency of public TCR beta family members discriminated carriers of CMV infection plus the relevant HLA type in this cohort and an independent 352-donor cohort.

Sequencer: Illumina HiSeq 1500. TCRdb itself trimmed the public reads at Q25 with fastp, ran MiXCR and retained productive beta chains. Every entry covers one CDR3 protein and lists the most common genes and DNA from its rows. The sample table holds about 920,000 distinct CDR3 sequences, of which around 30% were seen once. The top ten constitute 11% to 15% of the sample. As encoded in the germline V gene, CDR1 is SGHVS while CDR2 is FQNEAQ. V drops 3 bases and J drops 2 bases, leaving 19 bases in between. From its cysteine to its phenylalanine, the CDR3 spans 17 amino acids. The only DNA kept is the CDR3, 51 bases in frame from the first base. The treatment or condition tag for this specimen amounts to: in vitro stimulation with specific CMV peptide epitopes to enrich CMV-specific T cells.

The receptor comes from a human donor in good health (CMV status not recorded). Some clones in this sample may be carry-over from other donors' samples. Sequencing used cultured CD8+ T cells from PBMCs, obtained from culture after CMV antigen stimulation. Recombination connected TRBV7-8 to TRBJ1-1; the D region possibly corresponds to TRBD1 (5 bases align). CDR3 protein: CASSFVTGPSTNTEAFF. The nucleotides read TGTGCCAGCAGCTTCGTTACAGGTCCCTCGACAAACACTGAAGCTTTCTTT.